Below, 6 T cell receptor beta chains from the same sample are listed, as sequenced in a study of blood T cell repertoires in COVID-19. The table came from immunoSEQ multiplex PCR; TCRdb's copy has only in-frame clones and leaves some out. The sample includes some 250,000 clones, 70% to 90% of them seen just once. Material for sequencing was peripheral blood. All receptors derive from a man aged 25 to 45 with active or convalescent COVID-19.

The chain carries TRBV21-1 and TRBJ2-3; TRBD2 is the table's D call and was not checked against the DNA. TRBV21-1 is listed as a pseudogene. The CDR3 has 14 residues. The CDR3: CAGKTSGGVDTQYF. The CDR3 coding sequence is TGTGCCGGGAAGACTAGCGGGGGGGTAGATACGCAGTATTTT.

This clone was recorded only once. The chain combines TRBV19 with TRBJ2-3; the match to TRBD2 covers 7 bases. The J segment lost 2 bases and the V segment lost 1 base, leaving 6 bases of the junction unmatched. The CDR3 is made up of 16 amino acids. Per germline, CDR1 LNHDA and CDR2 SQIVND (reference sequence). CDR3 sequence (DNA): TGTGCCAGTAGTATAGGGGAGCGGGGTCACACAGATACGCAGTATTTT. As protein: CASSIGERGHTDTQYF.

The gene calls are TRBV19 and TRBJ2-1; 10 bases agree with TRBD2. The CDR3 has 15 residues. The V gene end was trimmed by 4 bases and the J gene end by 1 base; junction bases not matched to a gene: 1. Germline V gene data show CDR1 as LNHDA and CDR2 as SQIVND (reference sequence). The CDR3 is CASSKTSGSYNEQFF. DNA of the CDR3: TGTGCCAGTAGTAAGACTAGCGGGTCCTACAATGAGCAGTTCTTC.

The chain has TRBV5-4 and TRBJ1-1; D unclear. With 1 base removed from V and 5 bases from J, the gap between germline ends came to 9 bases. CDR3 length: 13 residues. Germline loops: CDR1 SGHNT, CDR2 YYREEE (reference sequence). The CDR3 loop reads CASSLSRETEAFF. The CDR3 bases are TGTGCCAGCAGCTTGTCAAGAGAAACTGAAGCTTTCTTT.

J is TRBJ1-1 and V is TRBV6-5; D might be TRBD1 (5 bases). V lost 6 bases and J 1 base, leaving 12 bases between the germline ends. Germline-derived CDR1 and CDR2 are MNHEY and SVGAGI. This CDR3 contains 14 residues. CDR3 DNA: TGTGCCAGCAGGCCCAAAGGGGAGAACACTGAAGCTTTCTTT. Protein sequence: CASRPKGENTEAFF.

This chain joins TRBV11-1 and TRBJ1-1; unclear D gene. CDR3 length: 16 residues. Germline loops: CDR1 SGHAT, CDR2 FQDESV (reference sequence). V lost 4 bases and J lost 1, with 16 bases in between. The CDR3 nucleotides read TGTGCCAGCAGCTCTTCTCGCGGCGCGGGGAACACTGAAGCTTTCTTT. It yields the protein CASSSSRGAGNTEAFF. The full variable domain, completed using reference TRBV11-1 and TRBJ1-1, is EAEVAQSPRYKITEKSQAVAFWCDPISGHATLYWYRQILGQGPELLVQFQDESVVDDSQLPKDRFSAERLKGVDSTLKIQPAELGDSAMYLCASSSSRGAGNTEAFFGQGTRLTVV.